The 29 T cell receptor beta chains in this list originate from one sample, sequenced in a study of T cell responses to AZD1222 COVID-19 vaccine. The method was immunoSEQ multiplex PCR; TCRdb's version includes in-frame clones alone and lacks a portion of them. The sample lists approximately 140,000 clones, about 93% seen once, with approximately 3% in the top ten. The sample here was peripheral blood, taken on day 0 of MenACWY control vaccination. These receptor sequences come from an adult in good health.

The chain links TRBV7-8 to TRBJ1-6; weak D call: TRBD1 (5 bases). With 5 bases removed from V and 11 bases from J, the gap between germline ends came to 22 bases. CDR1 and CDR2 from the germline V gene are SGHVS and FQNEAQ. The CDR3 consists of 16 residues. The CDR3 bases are TGTGCCAGCAGCAGCGGGGCTACAGGTTCGTCGGCACCCCTCCACTTT. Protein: CASSSGATGSSAPLHF.

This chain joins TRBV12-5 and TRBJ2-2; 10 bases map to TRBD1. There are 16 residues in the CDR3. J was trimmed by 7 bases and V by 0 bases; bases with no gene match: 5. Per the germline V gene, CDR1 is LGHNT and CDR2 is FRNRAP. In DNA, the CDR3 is TGTGCTAGTGGTTTGGTAGACAGGGGGCTCCGCGGGGAGCTGTTTTTT. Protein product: CASGLVDRGLRGELFF.

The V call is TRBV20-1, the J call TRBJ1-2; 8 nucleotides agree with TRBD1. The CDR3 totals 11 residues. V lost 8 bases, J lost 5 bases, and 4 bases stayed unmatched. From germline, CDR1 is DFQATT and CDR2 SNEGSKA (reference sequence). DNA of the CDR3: TGCAGTACCCGGACAGGGTATGGCTACACCTTC. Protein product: CSTRTGYGYTF.

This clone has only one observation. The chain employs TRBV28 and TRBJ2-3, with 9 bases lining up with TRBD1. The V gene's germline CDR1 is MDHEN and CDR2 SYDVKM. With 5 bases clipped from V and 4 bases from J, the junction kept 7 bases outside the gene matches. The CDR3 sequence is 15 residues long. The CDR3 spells CASSVRQGGSDTQYF. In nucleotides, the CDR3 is TGTGCCAGCAGTGTCCGACAGGGGGGATCAGATACGCAGTATTTT. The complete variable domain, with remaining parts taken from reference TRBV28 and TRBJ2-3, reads DVKVTQSSRYLVKRTGEKVFLECVQDMDHENMFWYRQDPGLGLRLIYFSYDVKMKEKGDIPEGYSVSREKKERFSLILESASTNQTSMYLCASSVRQGGSDTQYFGPGTRLTVL.

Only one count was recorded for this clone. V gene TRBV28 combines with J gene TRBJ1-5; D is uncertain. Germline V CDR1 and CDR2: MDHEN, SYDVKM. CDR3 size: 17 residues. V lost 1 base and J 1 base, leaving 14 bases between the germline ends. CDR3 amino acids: CASSLLWAAESNQPQHF. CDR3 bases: TGTGCCAGCAGTTTATTGTGGGCAGCAGAGAGCAATCAGCCCCAGCATTTT.

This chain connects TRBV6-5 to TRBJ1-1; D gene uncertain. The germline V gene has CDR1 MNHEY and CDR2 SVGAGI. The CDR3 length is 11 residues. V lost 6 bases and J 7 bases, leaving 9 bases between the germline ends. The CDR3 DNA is TGTGCCAGCAGAAGCGACCTTGAAGCTTTCTTT. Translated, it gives CASRSDLEAFF.

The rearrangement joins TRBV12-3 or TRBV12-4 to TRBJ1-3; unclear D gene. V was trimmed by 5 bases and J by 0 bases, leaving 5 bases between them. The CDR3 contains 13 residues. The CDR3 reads CASSLLSGNTIYF. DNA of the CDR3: TGTGCCAGCAGTCTCCTCTCTGGAAACACCATATATTTT.

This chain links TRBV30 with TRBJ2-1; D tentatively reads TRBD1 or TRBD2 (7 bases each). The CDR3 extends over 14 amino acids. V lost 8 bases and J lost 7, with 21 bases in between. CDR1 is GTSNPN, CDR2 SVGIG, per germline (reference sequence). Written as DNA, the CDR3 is TGTGCCGGATCCTCACACAGGGGAGGGAATGAGCAGTTCTTC. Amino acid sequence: CAGSSHRGGNEQFF. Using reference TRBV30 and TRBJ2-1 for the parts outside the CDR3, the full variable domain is SQTIHQWPATLVQPVGSPLSLECTVEGTSNPNLYWYRQAAGRGLQLLFYSVGIGQISSEVPQNLSASRPQDRQFILSSKKLLLSDSGFYLCAGSSHRGGNEQFFGPGTRLTVL.

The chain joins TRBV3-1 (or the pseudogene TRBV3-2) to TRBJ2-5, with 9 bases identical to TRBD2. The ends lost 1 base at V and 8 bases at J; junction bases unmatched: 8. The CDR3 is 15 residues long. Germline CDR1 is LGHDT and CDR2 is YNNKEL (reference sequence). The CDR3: CASSQVSGGPATQYF. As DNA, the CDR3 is TGTGCCAGCAGCCAAGTTAGCGGGGGCCCAGCAACCCAGTACTTC.

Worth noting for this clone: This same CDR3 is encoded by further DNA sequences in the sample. The CDR3, as DNA: TGTGCCAGCAGCTTCGCGGGGTCCTACGAGCAGTACTTC. It specifies CASSFAGSYEQYF. V usage is TRBV7-3 and J usage is TRBJ2-7; a weak D match, TRBD2 (6 bases). Per germline, CDR1 SGHTA and CDR2 FQGTGA. The CDR3 is 13 amino acids. V was shortened by 3 bases and J by 1 base, with 7 bases between the two germline ends.

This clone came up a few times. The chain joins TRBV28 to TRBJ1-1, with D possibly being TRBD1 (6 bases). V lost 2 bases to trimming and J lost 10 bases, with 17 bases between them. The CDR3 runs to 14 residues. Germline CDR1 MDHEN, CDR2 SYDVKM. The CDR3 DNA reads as TGTGCCAGCAGTTTAAGGGGGGGACACCGGGGAGCTTTCTTT. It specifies CASSLRGGHRGAFF.

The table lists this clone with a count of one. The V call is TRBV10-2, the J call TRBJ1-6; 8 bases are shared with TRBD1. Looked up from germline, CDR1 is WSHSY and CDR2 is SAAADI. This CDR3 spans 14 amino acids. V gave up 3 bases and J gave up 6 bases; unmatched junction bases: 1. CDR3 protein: CASSEQGGNSPLHF. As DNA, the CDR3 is TGCGCCAGCAGTGAACAGGGGGGTAATTCACCCCTCCACTTT.

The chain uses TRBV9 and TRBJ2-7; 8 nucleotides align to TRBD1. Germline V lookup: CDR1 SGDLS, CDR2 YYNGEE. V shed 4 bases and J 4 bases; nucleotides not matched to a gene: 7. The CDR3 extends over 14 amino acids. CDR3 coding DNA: TGTGCCAGCAGCAGGGGACAGGACGCATACGAGCAGTACTTC. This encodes CASSRGQDAYEQYF. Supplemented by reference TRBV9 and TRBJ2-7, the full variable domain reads DSGVTQTPKHLITATGQRVTLRCSPRSGDLSVYWYQQSLDQGLQFLIQYYNGEERAKGNILERFSAQQFPDLHSELNLSSLELGDSALYFCASSRGQDAYEQYFGPGTRLTVT.

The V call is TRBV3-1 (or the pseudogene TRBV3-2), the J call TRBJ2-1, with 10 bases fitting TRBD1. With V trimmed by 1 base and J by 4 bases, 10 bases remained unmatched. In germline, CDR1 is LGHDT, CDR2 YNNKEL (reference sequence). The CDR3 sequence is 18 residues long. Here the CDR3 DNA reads TGTGCCAGCAGCCAAGTCCCACCGGGACAGGGGTTTTACAATGAGCAGTTCTTC. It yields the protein CASSQVPPGQGFYNEQFF.

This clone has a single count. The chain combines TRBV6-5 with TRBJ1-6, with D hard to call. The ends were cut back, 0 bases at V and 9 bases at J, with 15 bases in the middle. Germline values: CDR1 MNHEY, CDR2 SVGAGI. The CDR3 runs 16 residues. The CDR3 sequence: CASSYSNPTRGSPLHF. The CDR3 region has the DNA TGTGCCAGCAGTTACTCGAACCCCACCCGGGGTTCACCCCTCCACTTT.

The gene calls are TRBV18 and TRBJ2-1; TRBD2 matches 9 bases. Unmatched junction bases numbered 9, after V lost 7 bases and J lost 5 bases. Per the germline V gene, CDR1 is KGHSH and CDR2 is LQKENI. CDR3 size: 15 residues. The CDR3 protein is CASFVGLAGDNEQFF. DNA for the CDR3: TGTGCCAGCTTCGTCGGATTAGCGGGGGACAATGAGCAGTTCTTC. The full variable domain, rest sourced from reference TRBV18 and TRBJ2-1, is NAGVMQNPRHLVRRRGQEARLRCSPMKGHSHVYWYRQLPEEGLKFMVYLQKENIIDESGMPKERFSAEFPKEGPSILRIQQVVRGDSAAYFCASFVGLAGDNEQFFGPGTRLTVL.

The DNA of the CDR3 is TGTGCCAGCAGCTTCTCCGGGACAGGGGCCCTCCTTTACTTC. Protein sequence: CASSFSGTGALLYF. The chain uses TRBV7-3 and TRBJ2-7, with 10 bases matching TRBD1. CDR1 SGHTA and CDR2 FQGTGA come from the germline V gene. The CDR3 consists of 14 residues. With V trimmed by 3 bases and J by 13 bases, 12 bases remained unmatched.

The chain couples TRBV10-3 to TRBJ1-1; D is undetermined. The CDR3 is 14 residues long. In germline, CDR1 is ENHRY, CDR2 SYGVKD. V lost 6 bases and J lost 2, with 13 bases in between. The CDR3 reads CAISDSFSNTEAFF. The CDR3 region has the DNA TGTGCCATCAGCGACTCCTTCAGTAACACTGAAGCTTTCTTT.

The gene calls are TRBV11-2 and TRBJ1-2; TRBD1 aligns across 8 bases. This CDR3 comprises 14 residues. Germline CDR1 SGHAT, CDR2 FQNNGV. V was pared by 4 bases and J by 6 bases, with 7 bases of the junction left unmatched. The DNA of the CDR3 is TGTGCCAGCAGCTCGGACAGGGCCTTAGATGGCTACACCTTC. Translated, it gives CASSSDRALDGYTF.

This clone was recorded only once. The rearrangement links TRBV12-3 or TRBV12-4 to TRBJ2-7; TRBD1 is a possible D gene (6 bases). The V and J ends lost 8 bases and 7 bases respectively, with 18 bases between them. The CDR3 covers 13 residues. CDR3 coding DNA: TGTGCCAGCCTGCTAACAGGGTCCCCGGAGCAGTACTTC. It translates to CASLLTGSPEQYF.

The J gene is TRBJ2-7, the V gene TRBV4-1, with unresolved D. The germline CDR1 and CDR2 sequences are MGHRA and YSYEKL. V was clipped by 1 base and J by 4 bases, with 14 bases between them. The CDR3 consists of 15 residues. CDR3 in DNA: TGCGCCAGCAGCCAAGGGGTACTCCTTGGATACGAGCAGTACTTC. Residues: CASSQGVLLGYEQYF.

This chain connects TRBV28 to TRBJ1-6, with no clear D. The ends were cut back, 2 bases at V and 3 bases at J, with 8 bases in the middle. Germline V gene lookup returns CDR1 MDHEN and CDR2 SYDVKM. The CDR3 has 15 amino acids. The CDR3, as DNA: TGTGCCAGCAGTTTAAGGAAGGACTATAATTCACCCCTCCACTTT. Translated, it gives CASSLRKDYNSPLHF.

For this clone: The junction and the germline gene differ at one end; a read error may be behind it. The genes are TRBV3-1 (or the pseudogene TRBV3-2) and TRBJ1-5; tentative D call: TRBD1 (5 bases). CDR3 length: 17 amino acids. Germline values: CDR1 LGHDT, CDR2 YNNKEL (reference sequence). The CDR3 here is CASSLSGARGSDQPQHF. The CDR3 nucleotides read TGTGCCAGCAGCCTGTCCGGGGCCCGAGGTAGCGATCAGCCCCAGCATTTT.

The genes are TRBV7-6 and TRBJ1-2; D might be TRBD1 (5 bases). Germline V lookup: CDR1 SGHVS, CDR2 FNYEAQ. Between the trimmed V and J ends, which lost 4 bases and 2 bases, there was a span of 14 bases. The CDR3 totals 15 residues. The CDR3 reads CASSSASGGNYGYTF. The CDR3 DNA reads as TGTGCCAGCAGCTCCGCCTCGGGGGGAAACTATGGCTACACCTTC. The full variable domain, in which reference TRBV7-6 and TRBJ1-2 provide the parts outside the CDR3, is GAGVSQSPRYKVTKRGQDVALRCDPISGHVSLYWYRQALGQGPEFLTYFNYEAQQDKSGLPNDRFSAERPEGSISTLTIQRTEQRDSAMYRCASSSASGGNYGYTFGSGTRLTVV.

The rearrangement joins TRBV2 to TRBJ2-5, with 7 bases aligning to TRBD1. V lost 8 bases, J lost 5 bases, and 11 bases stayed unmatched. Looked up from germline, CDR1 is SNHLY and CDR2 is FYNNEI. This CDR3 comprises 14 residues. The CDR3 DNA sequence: TGTGCCAGCGGGGCAGGGGGAAGGTCGGAGACCCAGTACTTC. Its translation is CASGAGGRSETQYF.

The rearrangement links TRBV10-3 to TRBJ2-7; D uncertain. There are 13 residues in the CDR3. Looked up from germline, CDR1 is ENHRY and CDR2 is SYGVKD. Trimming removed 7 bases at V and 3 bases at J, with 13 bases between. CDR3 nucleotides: TGTGCCATCATGATCGACCAAGACTACGAGCAGTACTTC. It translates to CAIMIDQDYEQYF.

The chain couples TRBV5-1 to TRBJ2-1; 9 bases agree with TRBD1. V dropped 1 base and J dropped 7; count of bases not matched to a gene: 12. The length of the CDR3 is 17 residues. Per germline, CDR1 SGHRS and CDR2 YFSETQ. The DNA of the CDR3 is TGCGCCAGCAGCTTGTCTACCGGACAGGGGACGGGGAATGAGCAGTTCTTC. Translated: CASSLSTGQGTGNEQFF. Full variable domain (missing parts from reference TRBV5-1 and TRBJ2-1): KAGVTQTPRYLIKTRGQQVTLSCSPISGHRSVSWYQQTPGQGLQFLFEYFSETQRNKGNFPGRFSGRQFSNSRSEMNVSTLELGDSALYLCASSLSTGQGTGNEQFFGPGTRLTVL.

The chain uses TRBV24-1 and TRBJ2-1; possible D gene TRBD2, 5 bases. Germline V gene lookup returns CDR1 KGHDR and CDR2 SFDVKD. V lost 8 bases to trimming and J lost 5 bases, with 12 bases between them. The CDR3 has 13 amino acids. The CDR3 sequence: CATTADWNNEQFF. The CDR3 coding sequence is TGTGCCACCACTGCGGACTGGAACAATGAGCAGTTCTTC.

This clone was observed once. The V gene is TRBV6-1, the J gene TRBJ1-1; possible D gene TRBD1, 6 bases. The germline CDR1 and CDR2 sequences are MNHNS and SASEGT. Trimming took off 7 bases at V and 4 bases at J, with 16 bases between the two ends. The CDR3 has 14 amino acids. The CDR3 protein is CASTQGGIGTEAFF. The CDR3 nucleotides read TGTGCCAGCACACAAGGGGGAATCGGCACTGAAGCTTTCTTT.